These 16 T cell receptor beta chains were sequenced from one sample in a study of T cell responses to AZD1222 COVID-19 vaccine. Data came from immunoSEQ multiplex PCR; TCRdb stores just in-frame clones and leaves some out. The table lists around 180,000 clones, around 89% of them singletons. The sample in question was peripheral blood, obtained on day 0 of AZD1222 vaccination. The receptors shown here come from an adult in good health.

V usage is TRBV6-1 and J usage is TRBJ1-5; D is unclear. Germline CDR1 MNHNS, CDR2 SASEGT. Trimming took 0 bases from V and 6 from J, leaving 12 bases between them. The length of the CDR3 is 15 residues. The CDR3 DNA follows: TGTGCCAGCAGTGAAGCTTTCAGCCACTCTCAGCCCCAGCATTTT. It codes for CASSEAFSHSQPQHF.

This chain uses TRBV19 with TRBJ1-3, with 9 bases matching TRBD1. CDR1 is LNHDA and CDR2 is SQIVND in the germline V gene (reference sequence). The CDR3 is 15 amino acids. V shed 10 bases, J shed 2 bases, and the junction held 9 bases outside the gene matches. The CDR3 protein is CATANRGRAGNTIYF. In nucleotides, the CDR3 is TGTGCCACTGCAAACAGGGGGCGCGCTGGAAACACCATATATTTT. Full variable domain (remainder filled in from reference TRBV19 and TRBJ1-3): DGGITQSPKYLFRKEGQNVTLSCEQNLNHDAMYWYRQDPGQGLRLIYYSQIVNDFQKGDIAEGYSVSREKKESFPLTVTSAQKNPTAFYLCATANRGRAGNTIYFGEGSWLTVV.

The V and J genes are TRBV7-9 and TRBJ1-4; 9 bases fit TRBD1. The germline V gene encodes CDR1 SEHNR and CDR2 FQNEAQ (reference sequence). The CDR3 is made up of 18 amino acids. Trimming took 1 base from V and 2 from J; bases not matched to a gene: 8. The CDR3, as DNA: TGTGCCAGCAGCTTAGGGACAGGGGTCGGGTCGACTAATGAAAAACTGTTTTTT. Protein: CASSLGTGVGSTNEKLFF.

The V gene is TRBV6-5, the J gene TRBJ2-7; TRBD2 aligns across 7 bases. CDR1 and CDR2 from the germline V gene are MNHEY and SVGAGI. This CDR3 has 12 residues. J was trimmed by 3 bases and V by 5 bases; bases with no gene match: 1. The CDR3 DNA follows: TGTGCCAGCAGTCGCGGGAGCTACGAGCAGTACTTC. It specifies CASSRGSYEQYF.

The chain combines TRBV3-1 (or the pseudogene TRBV3-2) with TRBJ2-6, with 9 bases identical to TRBD1. The CDR3 consists of 17 residues. The ends lost 3 bases at V and 2 bases at J; junction bases unmatched: 5. Per the germline V gene, CDR1 is LGHDT and CDR2 is YNNKEL (reference sequence). The DNA of the CDR3 is TGTGCCAGCAGCCATATAGGACAGGGGACTGGGGCCAACGTCCTGACTTTC. Translation gives CASSHIGQGTGANVLTF.

This clone was picked up one time. The chain joins TRBV5-5 to TRBJ2-2; TRBD1 aligns across 9 bases. Germline loops: CDR1 SGHKS, CDR2 YYEKEE (reference sequence). J was trimmed by 2 bases and V by 2 bases; bases with no gene match: 4. This CDR3 is 16 amino acids long. CDR3 sequence (DNA): TGTGCCAGCAGCTTAACAGGGGGCTTCAACACCGGGGAGCTGTTTTTT. It specifies CASSLTGGFNTGELFF. Combining the CDR3 with reference TRBV5-5 and TRBJ2-2 gives the whole variable domain DAGVTQSPTHLIKTRGQQVTLRCSPISGHKSVSWYQQVLGQGPQFIFQYYEKEERGRGNFPDRFSARQFPNYSSELNVNALLLGDSALYLCASSLTGGFNTGELFFGEGSRLTVL.

The chain links TRBV3-1 (or the pseudogene TRBV3-2) to TRBJ2-2; D call uncertain. Germline values: CDR1 LGHDT, CDR2 YNNKEL (reference sequence). The CDR3 has 14 residues. The V and J ends lost 4 bases and 6 bases respectively, with 12 bases between them. CDR3 loop: CASSPPAWAGELFF. The CDR3 nucleotides are TGTGCCAGCAGCCCCCCTGCGTGGGCCGGGGAGCTGTTTTTT.

The J gene is TRBJ1-5, the V gene TRBV7-9, with TRBD1 matching over 11 bases. Germline V gene data show CDR1 as SEHNR and CDR2 as FQNEAQ (reference sequence). CDR3 length: 15 residues. V lost 5 bases to trimming and J lost 2 bases; unmatched junction nucleotides: 2. The CDR3 DNA is TGTGCCAGCAGCGGGACAGGGGGTGGCAATCAGCCCCAGCATTTT. This encodes CASSGTGGGNQPQHF.

The chain joins TRBV24-1 to TRBJ1-2; tentatively, D is TRBD1 (5 bases). The CDR3 runs 14 residues. V was shortened by 4 bases and J by 2 bases, with 10 bases between the two germline ends. Germline loops: CDR1 KGHDR, CDR2 SFDVKD. In DNA form, the CDR3 reads TGTGCCACCAGTGAGCGGGACCGAAACTATGGCTACACCTTC. Its protein is CATSERDRNYGYTF.

J is TRBJ2-7 and V is TRBV6-2 or TRBV6-3; D gene unclear. V was cut by 6 bases and J by 2 bases, with 8 bases left in between. There are 12 residues in the CDR3. The germline CDR1 and CDR2 sequences are MNHEY and SVGEGT. This CDR3 reads CASSSTPYEQYF. The CDR3, as DNA: TGTGCCAGCAGCTCCACCCCCTACGAGCAGTACTTC.

CDR3 residues: CASSNTGTHYGYTF. The CDR3, as DNA: TGTGCCAGCAGCAATACCGGGACACACTATGGCTACACCTTC. V and J are TRBV6-2 or TRBV6-3 and TRBJ1-2, with a tentative D call TRBD1 (6 bases). Trimming took 6 bases from V and 3 from J, leaving 14 bases between them. Germline V gene sequence: CDR1 MNHEY, CDR2 SVGEGT. This CDR3 region has 14 residues.

The genes are TRBV4-1 and TRBJ1-3; D call uncertain. The CDR3 spans 15 residues. Germline V lookup: CDR1 MGHRA, CDR2 YSYEKL. V was shortened by 0 bases and J by 2 bases, with 8 bases between the two germline ends. In DNA form, the CDR3 reads TGCGCCAGCAGCCAAGATTCTCGCCCTGGAAACACCATATATTTT. Protein product: CASSQDSRPGNTIYF.

V is TRBV27 and J is TRBJ2-3, with D perhaps TRBD1 (6 bases). The length of the CDR3 is 16 residues. V gave up 4 bases and J gave up 6 bases, with 20 bases separating them. The germline V gene has CDR1 MNHEY and CDR2 SMNVEV (reference sequence). The CDR3 loop reads CASSWDANLRGDTQYF. CDR3 DNA: TGTGCCAGCAGTTGGGATGCGAACCTCAGGGGCGATACGCAGTATTTT.

The chain links TRBV7-9 to TRBJ1-1; a possible D gene is TRBD1 (5 bases). V lost 5 bases and J lost 4, with 14 bases in between. Per the germline V gene, CDR1 is SEHNR and CDR2 is FQNEAQ (reference sequence). This CDR3 comprises 14 residues. The DNA for the CDR3 is TGTGCCAGCAGCCCGTCAGTCGGGGCCACTGAAGCTTTCTTT. The encoded protein is CASSPSVGATEAFF. The whole variable domain, filled in from reference TRBV7-9 and TRBJ1-1, reads DTGVSQNPRHKITKRGQNVTFRCDPISEHNRLYWYRQTLGQGPEFLTYFQNEAQLEKSRLLSDRFSAERPKGSFSTLEIQRTEQGDSAMYLCASSPSVGATEAFFGQGTRLTVV.

The chain is built from TRBV30 and TRBJ2-4; D not resolved. The CDR3 is made up of 14 amino acids. Per the germline V gene, CDR1 is GTSNPN and CDR2 is SVGIG (reference sequence). Trimming cost V 1 base and J 7 bases, with 14 bases left between them. The CDR3 bases are TGTGCCTGGAGTGGAGCAGTTAGGGTGAACATTCAGTACTTC. This translates into CAWSGAVRVNIQYF. Based on the CDR3 plus reference TRBV30 and TRBJ2-4, the full variable domain is SQTIHQWPATLVQPVGSPLSLECTVEGTSNPNLYWYRQAAGRGLQLLFYSVGIGQISSEVPQNLSASRPQDRQFILSSKKLLLSDSGFYLCAWSGAVRVNIQYFGAGTRLSVL.

The chain carries TRBV6-5 and TRBJ2-3; no clear D. Germline CDR1 reads MNHEY; CDR2 reads SVGAGI. This CDR3 contains 12 residues. V shed 6 bases and J shed 2 bases, with 6 bases lying between them. CDR3 amino acids: CASRPNTDTQYF. The CDR3 DNA sequence: TGTGCCAGCAGACCAAACACAGATACGCAGTATTTT.